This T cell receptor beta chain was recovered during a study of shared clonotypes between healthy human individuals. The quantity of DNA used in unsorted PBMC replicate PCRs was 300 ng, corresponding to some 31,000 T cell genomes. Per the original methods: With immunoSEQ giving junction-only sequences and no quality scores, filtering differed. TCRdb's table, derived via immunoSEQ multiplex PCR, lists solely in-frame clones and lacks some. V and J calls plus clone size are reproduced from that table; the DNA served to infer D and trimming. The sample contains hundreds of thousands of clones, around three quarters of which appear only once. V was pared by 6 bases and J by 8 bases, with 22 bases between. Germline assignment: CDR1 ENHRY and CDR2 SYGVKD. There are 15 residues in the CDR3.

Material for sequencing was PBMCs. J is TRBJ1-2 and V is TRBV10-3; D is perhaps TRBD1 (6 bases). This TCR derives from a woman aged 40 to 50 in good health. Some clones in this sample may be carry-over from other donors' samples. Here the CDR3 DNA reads TGTGCCATCAGAGTAAGCGGGGGCGATGGTGAAGGCTACACCTTC. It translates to CAIRVSGGDGEGYTF.